A selection of T cell receptor beta chains follows, all from one sample in a study of blood T cell repertoires in COVID-19. Assay: immunoSEQ multiplex PCR; the TCRdb copy retains only in-frame clones and omits some. The data hold fewer than 350,000 clones, with nearly 90% observed a single time. The sequenced sample was peripheral blood. These receptors came from a man younger than 35 with active or convalescent COVID-19. CDR3s include the opening cysteine and the closing phenylalanine or tryptophan. Expanded clones are given a class, and other clones once, few, many or no size at all.

j_call: TRBJ2-3; v_call: TRBV4-3; clone_size: NA; cdr3_aa: CASSQGFSGRADTQYF
j_call: TRBJ2-1; v_call: TRBV7-7; clone_size: NA; cdr3_aa: CASSPGQSYNEQFF
j_call: TRBJ1-6; v_call: TRBV12-3/TRBV12-4; clone_size: NA; cdr3_aa: CASSRLDSPLHF
j_call: TRBJ2-7; v_call: TRBV6-6; clone_size: NA; cdr3_aa: CASCSGQGSYEQYF
j_call: TRBJ1-4; v_call: TRBV6-5; clone_size: NA; cdr3_aa: CASSYGQGHNEKLFF
j_call: TRBJ2-1; v_call: TRBV7-9; clone_size: NA; cdr3_aa: CASSPGGPSSYNEQFF
j_call: TRBJ1-4; v_call: TRBV7-9; clone_size: NA; cdr3_aa: CASSLPPEKLFF
j_call: TRBJ1-3; v_call: TRBV4-1; clone_size: NA; cdr3_aa: CASTPGRGGNTIYF
j_call: TRBJ1-1; v_call: TRBV5-5; clone_size: NA; cdr3_aa: CASSPRTVNTEAFF
j_call: TRBJ2-1; v_call: TRBV9; clone_size: NA; cdr3_aa: CASGETGNEQFF
j_call: TRBJ1-6; v_call: TRBV7-2; clone_size: NA; cdr3_aa: CASSLGLDNSPLHF
j_call: TRBJ2-2; v_call: TRBV5-6; clone_size: NA; cdr3_aa: CASSLGPPGLANTGELFF
j_call: TRBJ2-5; v_call: TRBV6-4; clone_size: NA; cdr3_aa: CASSALAGAQETQYF
j_call: TRBJ1-3; v_call: TRBV4-3; clone_size: NA; cdr3_aa: CASSQDTAGNTIYF
j_call: TRBJ2-5; v_call: TRBV11-2; clone_size: once; cdr3_aa: CASSLDRGQGVSQYF
j_call: TRBJ2-1; v_call: TRBV6-5; clone_size: NA; cdr3_aa: CASSRSRTRAHEQFF
j_call: TRBJ2-7; v_call: TRBV7-8; clone_size: NA; cdr3_aa: CASSSGTGSEQYF
j_call: TRBJ1-3; v_call: TRBV21-1; clone_size: NA; cdr3_aa: CASSNRQVRSGNTIYF
j_call: TRBJ2-7; v_call: TRBV10-2; clone_size: NA; cdr3_aa: CASSEGRTGGSYEQYF
j_call: TRBJ2-5; v_call: TRBV4-1; clone_size: NA; cdr3_aa: CASSQDGTSGQETQYF
j_call: TRBJ1-1; v_call: TRBV7-9; clone_size: NA; cdr3_aa: CASSLAQIRGLTMNTEAFF
j_call: TRBJ1-1; v_call: TRBV18; clone_size: few; cdr3_aa: CASSPLRQVNTEAFF
j_call: TRBJ2-2; v_call: TRBV7-9; clone_size: NA; cdr3_aa: CASSLGTQNTGELFF
j_call: TRBJ2-4; v_call: TRBV19; clone_size: NA; cdr3_aa: CASSRDRGRVGLNIQYF
j_call: TRBJ1-2; v_call: TRBV6-6; clone_size: NA; cdr3_aa: CASRPDRGGYGYTF
j_call: TRBJ1-4; v_call: TRBV7-2; clone_size: NA; cdr3_aa: CASSPFLQGELFF
j_call: TRBJ1-2; v_call: TRBV5-1; clone_size: NA; cdr3_aa: CASSFRDRGNFVYGYTF
j_call: TRBJ1-1; v_call: TRBV4-3; clone_size: NA; cdr3_aa: CASSPSLGNTEAFF
j_call: TRBJ1-5; v_call: TRBV11-2; clone_size: NA; cdr3_aa: CASSLDGVGGGNQPQHF